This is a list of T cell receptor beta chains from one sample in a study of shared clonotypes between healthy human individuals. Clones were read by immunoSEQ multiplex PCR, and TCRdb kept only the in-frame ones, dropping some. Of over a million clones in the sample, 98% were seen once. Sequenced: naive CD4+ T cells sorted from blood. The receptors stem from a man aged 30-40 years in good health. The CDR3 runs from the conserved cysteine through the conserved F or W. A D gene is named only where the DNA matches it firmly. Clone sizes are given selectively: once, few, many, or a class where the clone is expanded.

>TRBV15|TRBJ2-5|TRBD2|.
CATSGRTSGNQETQYF
TGTGCCACCAGCGGCCGGACTAGCGGGAACCAAGAGACCCAGTACTTC
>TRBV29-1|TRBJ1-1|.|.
CSLGGGREYTEAFF
TGCAGCCTCGGGGGGGGCAGGGAGTACACTGAAGCTTTCTTT
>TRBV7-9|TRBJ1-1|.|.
CASSPQGTEAFF
TGTGCCAGCAGCCCACAGGGAACTGAAGCTTTCTTT
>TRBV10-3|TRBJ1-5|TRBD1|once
CAISGGGRSNQPQHF
TGTGCCATCAGTGGAGGGGGCCGTAGCAATCAGCCCCAGCATTTT
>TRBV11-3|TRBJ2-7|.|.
CASSHTLAGVHGEQYF
TGTGCCAGCAGTCACACCCTGGCAGGAGTTCACGGCGAGCAGTACTTC
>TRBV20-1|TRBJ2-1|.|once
CSPRGAGEQFF
TGCAGTCCTCGGGGGGCGGGTGAGCAGTTCTTC
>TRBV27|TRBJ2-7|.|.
CASKGAGGIEQYF
TGTGCCAGCAAAGGGGCAGGAGGGATCGAGCAGTACTTC
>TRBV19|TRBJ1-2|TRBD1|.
CASSQSGQGPLYGYTF
TGTGCCAGTAGCCAGTCGGGACAGGGTCCTCTCTATGGCTACACCTTC
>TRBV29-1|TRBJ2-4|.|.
CSVVGRLAKNIQYF
TGCAGCGTTGTGGGCCGGCTAGCCAAAAACATTCAGTACTTC
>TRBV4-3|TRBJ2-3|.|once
CASSQDGFTDTQYF
TGCGCCAGCAGCCAAGACGGCTTCACAGATACGCAGTATTTT
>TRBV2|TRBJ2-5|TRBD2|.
CASSDLKREKETQYF
TGTGCCAGCAGTGATCTTAAGCGGGAAAAAGAGACCCAGTACTTC
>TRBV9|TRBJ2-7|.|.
CASSVAGTQMIYEQYF
TGTGCCAGCAGCGTAGCCGGGACACAGATGATCTACGAGCAGTACTTC
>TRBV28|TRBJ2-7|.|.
CASSPGTVQYEQYF
TGTGCCAGCAGTCCCGGGACTGTACAATACGAGCAGTACTTC
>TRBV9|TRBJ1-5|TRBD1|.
CASSVGTGVQPQHF
TGTGCCAGCAGCGTAGGGACAGGGGTTCAGCCCCAGCATTTT
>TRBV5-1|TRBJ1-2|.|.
CASSLAPTRDYGYTF
TGCGCCAGCAGCTTGGCGCCTACCCGGGACTATGGCTACACCTTC
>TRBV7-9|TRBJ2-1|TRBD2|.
CASSLLSGRYNEQFF
TGTGCCAGCAGCTTACTGAGCGGGAGATACAATGAGCAGTTCTTC
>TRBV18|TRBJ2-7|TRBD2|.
CASSPPGLAARSYEQYF
TGTGCCAGCTCACCACCTGGACTAGCGGCCAGATCCTACGAGCAGTACTTC
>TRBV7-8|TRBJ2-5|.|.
CASSFLAGGGETQYF
TGTGCCAGCAGCTTCCTCGCAGGAGGGGGAGAGACCCAGTACTTC
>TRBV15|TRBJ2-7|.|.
CATSNRQRYPYEQYF
TGTGCCACCAGCAATCGACAGCGTTACCCCTACGAGCAGTACTTC
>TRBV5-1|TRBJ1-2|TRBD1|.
CASSISGGVFGYTF
TGCGCCAGCAGCATTTCAGGGGGTGTATTTGGCTACACCTTC
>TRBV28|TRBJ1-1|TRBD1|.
CASRRTGVTEAFF
TGTGCCAGCCGTCGTACAGGGGTCACTGAAGCTTTCTTT
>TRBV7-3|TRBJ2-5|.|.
CASSLTFGKQETQYF
TGTGCCAGCAGCTTAACCTTTGGGAAGCAGGAGACCCAGTACTTC
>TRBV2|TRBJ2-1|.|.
CASSDPGPRREQFF
TGTGCCAGCAGCGATCCCGGACCCAGAAGGGAGCAGTTCTTC
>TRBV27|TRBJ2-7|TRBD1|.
CASTRDRDSDEQYF
TGTGCCAGCACCCGGGACAGGGATTCGGACGAGCAGTACTTC
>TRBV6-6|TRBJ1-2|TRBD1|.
CASSSTGGSSYGYTF
TGTGCCAGCAGTTCTACAGGGGGTTCTTCCTATGGCTACACCTTC
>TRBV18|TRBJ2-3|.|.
CASSPLEGSRDTQYF
TGTGCCAGCTCACCGTTAGAGGGTAGTCGCGATACGCAGTATTTT
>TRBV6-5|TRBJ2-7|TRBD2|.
CASSSTTSGRNYEQYF
TGTGCCAGCAGTTCGACTACTAGCGGGAGGAACTACGAGCAGTACTTC
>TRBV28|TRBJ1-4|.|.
CASSLYGPNNNEKLFF
TGTGCCAGCAGTTTGTATGGACCGAACAATAATGAAAAACTGTTTTTT
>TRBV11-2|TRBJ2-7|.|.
CASSSPGISYEQYF
TGTGCCAGCAGCTCGCCAGGAATCTCCTACGAGCAGTACTTC
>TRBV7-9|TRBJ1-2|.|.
CASRALSGYGYTF
TGTGCCAGCAGAGCTCTTTCGGGCTATGGCTACACCTTC
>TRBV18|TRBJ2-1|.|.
CASSHRAGHYNEQFF
TGTGCCAGCTCCCACCGGGCAGGGCACTACAATGAGCAGTTCTTC
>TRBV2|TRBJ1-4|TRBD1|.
CASLPGGREKLFF
TGTGCCAGTCTACCAGGGGGCAGGGAAAAACTGTTTTTT
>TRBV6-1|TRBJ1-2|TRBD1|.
CASRDRVNYGYTF
TGTGCCAGCAGGGACAGGGTAAACTATGGCTACACCTTC
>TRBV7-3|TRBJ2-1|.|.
CASCRGGQNSNEQFF
TGTGCCAGCTGTCGAGGCGGGCAAAATAGCAATGAGCAGTTCTTC
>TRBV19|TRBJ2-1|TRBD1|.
CASSVIQGSLDNEQFF
TGTGCCAGTAGTGTCATACAGGGGTCGTTGGACAATGAGCAGTTCTTC
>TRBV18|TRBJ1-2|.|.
CASSPRQLYGYTF
TGTGCCAGCTCACCGAGACAACTCTATGGCTACACCTTC
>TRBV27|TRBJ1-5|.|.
CASRSSLRGNSNQPQHF
TGTGCCAGCAGATCCTCCCTCAGGGGTAATAGCAATCAGCCCCAGCATTTT
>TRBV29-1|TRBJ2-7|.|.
CSVARQPPYEQYF
TGCAGCGTGGCTAGACAGCCGCCGTACGAGCAGTACTTC
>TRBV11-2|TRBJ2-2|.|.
CASTKLDPNTGELFF
TGTGCCAGCACCAAGTTGGATCCCAACACCGGGGAGCTGTTTTTT
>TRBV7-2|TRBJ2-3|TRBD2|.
CASSSGLAGVTDTQYF
TGTGCCAGCAGCTCGGGCCTAGCGGGGGTCACAGATACGCAGTATTTT
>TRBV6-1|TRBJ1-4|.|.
CASSEGPPEKLFF
TGTGCCAGCAGTGAAGGCCCCCCGGAAAAACTGTTTTTT
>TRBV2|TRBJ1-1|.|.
CASSAGTGISEAFF
TGTGCCAGCAGTGCCGGGACCGGTATATCTGAAGCTTTCTTT
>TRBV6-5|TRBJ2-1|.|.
CASRKDSYNEQFF
TGTGCCAGCAGAAAAGACAGTTACAATGAGCAGTTCTTC
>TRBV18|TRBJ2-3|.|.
CASSPTDTQYF
TGTGCCAGCTCCCCCACGGATACGCAGTATTTT
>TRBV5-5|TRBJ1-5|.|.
CASSRRPDQPQHF
TGTGCCAGCAGCCGCCGACCCGATCAGCCCCAGCATTTT
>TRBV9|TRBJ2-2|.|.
CASSPRGQPGELFF
TGTGCCAGCAGCCCGAGAGGGCAACCCGGGGAGCTGTTTTTT
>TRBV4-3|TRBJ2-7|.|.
CASSQGHGLSYEQYF
TGCGCCAGCAGCCAAGGTCACGGACTCTCCTACGAGCAGTACTTC
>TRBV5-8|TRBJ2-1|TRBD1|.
CASSNTLRDRGYSEQFF
TGTGCCAGCAGCAACACCCTTCGGGACAGGGGGTACTCTGAGCAGTTCTTC
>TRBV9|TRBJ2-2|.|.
CASSVYGDTGELFF
TGTGCCAGCAGCGTTTATGGGGACACCGGGGAGCTGTTTTTT
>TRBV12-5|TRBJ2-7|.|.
CASGNGLGEQYF
TGTGCTAGTGGAAACGGGCTTGGCGAGCAGTACTTC
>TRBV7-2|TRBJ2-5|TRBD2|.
CASSLSGTSANKVTQYF
TGTGCCAGCAGCTTATCCGGGACTAGCGCAAACAAGGTGACCCAGTACTTC
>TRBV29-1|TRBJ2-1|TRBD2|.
CSGTGLAVYNEQFF
TGCAGCGGGACGGGACTAGCGGTATACAATGAGCAGTTCTTC
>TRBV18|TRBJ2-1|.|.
CASSPKGGPSYNEQFF
TGTGCCAGCTCACCAAAGGGGGGCCCTTCCTACAATGAGCAGTTCTTC
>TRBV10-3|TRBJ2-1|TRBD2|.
CAISEPQTSGNYNEQFF
TGTGCCATCAGTGAGCCCCAGACTAGCGGCAACTACAATGAGCAGTTCTTC
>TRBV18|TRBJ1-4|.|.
CASSPLGTPREKLFF
TGTGCCAGCTCACCACTCGGGACTCCCAGGGAAAAACTGTTTTTT